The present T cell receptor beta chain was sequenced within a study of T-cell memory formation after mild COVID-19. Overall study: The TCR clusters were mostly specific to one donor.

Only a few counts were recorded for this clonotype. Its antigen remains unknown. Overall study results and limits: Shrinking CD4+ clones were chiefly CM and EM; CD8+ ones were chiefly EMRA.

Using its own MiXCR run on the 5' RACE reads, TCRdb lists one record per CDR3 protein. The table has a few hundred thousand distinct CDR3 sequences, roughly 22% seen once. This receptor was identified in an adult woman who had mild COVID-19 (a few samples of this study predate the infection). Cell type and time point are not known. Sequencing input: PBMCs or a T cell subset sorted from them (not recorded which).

CDR3 nucleotides: TGTGCCAGCAGCTTAGGTTCGGAATTATACGAGCAGTACTTC. Translation: CASSLGSELYEQYF. The J gene is TRBJ2-7, the V gene TRBV11-2, with D unresolved. V dropped 1 base and J dropped 4 bases, with 11 bases sitting between them. The CDR3 is made up of 14 amino acids. The germline V gene encodes CDR1 SGHAT and CDR2 FQNNGV.